The sequence of this T cell receptor (beta chain) was determined in a study of cytomegalovirus exposure and HLA in healthy donors. Study outcomes and limitations: Later, TCR association rates were found to vary by HLA locus, highest for DRB1 and lowest for HLA-C. Fewer N-insertions than the roughly 670-donor mean were reportedly shown by an Asian-associated ancestry cluster in a later analysis.

This clone was seen just once. Its antigen remains unknown. At collection, donors were nominally healthy, but unrecorded immune exposures were probable. The V gene lost 3 bases and the J gene lost 0 bases, with 13 bases spanning the gap. The CDR3 covers 16 residues. Looked up from germline, CDR1 is MNHNS and CDR2 is SASEGT. Amplification used 60 Vbeta primers and 13 Jbeta primers. Method: immunoSEQ multiplex PCR; TCRdb's copy keeps in-frame clones and lacks some. The table has about 120,000 clones, about 80% seen once. This chain uses TRBV6-1 with TRBJ2-3; D is possibly TRBD1 (6 bases). This TCR came from a female donor in good health and CMV-seropositive. Material for sequencing was PBMCs. CDR3 coding DNA: TGTGCCAGCAGTGACAGGGGCCTATCTAGCACAGATACGCAGTATTTT. Encoded protein: CASSDRGLSSTDTQYF.